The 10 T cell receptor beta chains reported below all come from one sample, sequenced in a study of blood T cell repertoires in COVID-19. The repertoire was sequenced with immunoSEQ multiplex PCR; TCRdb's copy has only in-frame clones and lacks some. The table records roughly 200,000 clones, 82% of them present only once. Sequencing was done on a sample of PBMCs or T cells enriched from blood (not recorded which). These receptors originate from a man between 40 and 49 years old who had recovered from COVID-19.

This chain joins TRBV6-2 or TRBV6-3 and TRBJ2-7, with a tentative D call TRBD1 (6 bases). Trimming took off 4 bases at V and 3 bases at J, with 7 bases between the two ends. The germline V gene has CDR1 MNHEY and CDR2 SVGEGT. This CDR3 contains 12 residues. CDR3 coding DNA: TGTGCCAGCAGTTCACAGGGCTACGAGCAGTACGTC. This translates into CASSSQGYEQYV.

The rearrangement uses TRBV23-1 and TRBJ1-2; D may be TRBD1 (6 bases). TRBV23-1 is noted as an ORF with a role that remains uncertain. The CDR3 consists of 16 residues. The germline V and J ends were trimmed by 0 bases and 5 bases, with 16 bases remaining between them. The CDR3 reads CASSQSGHSDTYGYTF. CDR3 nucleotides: TGCGCCAGCAGTCAATCGGGACACTCGGATACGTATGGCTACACCTTC.

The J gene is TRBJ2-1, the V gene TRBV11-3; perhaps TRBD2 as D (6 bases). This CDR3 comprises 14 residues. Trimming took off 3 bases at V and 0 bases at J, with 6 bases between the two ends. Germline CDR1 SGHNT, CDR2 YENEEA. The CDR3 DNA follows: TGTGCCAGCAGCTTCGGGAGCTCCTACAATGAGCAGTTCTTC. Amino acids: CASSFGSSYNEQFF.

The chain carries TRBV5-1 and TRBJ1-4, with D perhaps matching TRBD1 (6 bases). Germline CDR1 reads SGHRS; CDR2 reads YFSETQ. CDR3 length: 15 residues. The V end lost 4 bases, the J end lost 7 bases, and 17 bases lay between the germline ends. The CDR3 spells CASSPTGGRSEKLFF. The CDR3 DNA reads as TGCGCCAGCAGCCCCACGGGGGGGCGAAGTGAAAAACTGTTTTTT.

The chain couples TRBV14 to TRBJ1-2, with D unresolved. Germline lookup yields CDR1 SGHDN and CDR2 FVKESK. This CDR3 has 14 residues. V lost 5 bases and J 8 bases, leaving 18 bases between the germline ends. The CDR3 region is CASSSIGAGNGYTF. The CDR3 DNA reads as TGTGCCAGCAGCTCAATCGGTGCAGGAAACGGCTACACCTTC.

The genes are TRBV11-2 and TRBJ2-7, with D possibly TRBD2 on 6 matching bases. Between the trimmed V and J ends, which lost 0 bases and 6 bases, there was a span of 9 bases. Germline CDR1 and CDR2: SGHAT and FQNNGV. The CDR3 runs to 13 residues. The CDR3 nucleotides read TGTGCCAGCAGCTTAGAGAATAGCGGCGAGCAGTACTTC. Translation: CASSLENSGEQYF.

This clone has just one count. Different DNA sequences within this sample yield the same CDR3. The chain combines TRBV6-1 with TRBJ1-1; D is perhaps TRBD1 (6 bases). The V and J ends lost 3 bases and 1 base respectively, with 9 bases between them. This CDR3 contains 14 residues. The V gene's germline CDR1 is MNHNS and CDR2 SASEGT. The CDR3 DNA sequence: TGTGCCAGCAGTGAGCAGGGGAGGAACACTGAAGCTTTCTTT. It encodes CASSEQGRNTEAFF.

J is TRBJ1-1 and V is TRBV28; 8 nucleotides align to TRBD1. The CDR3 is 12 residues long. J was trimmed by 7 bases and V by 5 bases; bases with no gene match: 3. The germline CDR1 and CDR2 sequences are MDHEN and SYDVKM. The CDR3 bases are TGTGCCAGCAGTGCAGACAGGGGTGAAGCTTTCTTT. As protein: CASSADRGEAFF.

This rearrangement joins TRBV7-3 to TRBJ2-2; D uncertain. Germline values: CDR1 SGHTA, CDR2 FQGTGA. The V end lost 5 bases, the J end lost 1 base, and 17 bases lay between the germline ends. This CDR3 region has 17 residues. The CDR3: CASSPTRGGLNTGELFF. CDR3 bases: TGTGCCAGCAGCCCCACCCGTGGCGGCCTGAACACCGGGGAGCTGTTTTTT.

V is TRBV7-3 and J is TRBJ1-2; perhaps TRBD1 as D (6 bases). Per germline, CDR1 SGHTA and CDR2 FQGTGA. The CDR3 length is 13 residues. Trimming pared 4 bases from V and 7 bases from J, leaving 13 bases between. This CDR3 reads CASSSTGRGGYTF. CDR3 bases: TGTGCCAGCAGCTCCACAGGGCGCGGTGGCTACACCTTC.